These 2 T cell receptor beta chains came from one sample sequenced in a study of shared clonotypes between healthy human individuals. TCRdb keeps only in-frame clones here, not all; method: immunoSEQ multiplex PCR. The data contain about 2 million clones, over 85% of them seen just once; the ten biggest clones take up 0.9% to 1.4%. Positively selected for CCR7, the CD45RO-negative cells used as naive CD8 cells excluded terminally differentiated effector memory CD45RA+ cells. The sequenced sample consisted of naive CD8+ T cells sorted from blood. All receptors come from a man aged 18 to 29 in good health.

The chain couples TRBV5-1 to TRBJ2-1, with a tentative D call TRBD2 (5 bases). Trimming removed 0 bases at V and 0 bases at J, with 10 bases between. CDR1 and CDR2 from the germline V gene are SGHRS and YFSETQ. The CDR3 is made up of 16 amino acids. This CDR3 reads CASSLDPTNSYNEQFF. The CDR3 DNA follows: TGCGCCAGCAGCTTGGACCCGACTAACTCCTACAATGAGCAGTTCTTC.

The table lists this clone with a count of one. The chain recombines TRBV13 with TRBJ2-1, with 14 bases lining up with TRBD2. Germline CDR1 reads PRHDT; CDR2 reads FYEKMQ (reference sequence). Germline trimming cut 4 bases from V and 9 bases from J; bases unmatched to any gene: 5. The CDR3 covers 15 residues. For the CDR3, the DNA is TGTGCCAGCAGCTGGGGACTAGCGGGAGACGGTGAGCAGTTCTTC. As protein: CASSWGLAGDGEQFF. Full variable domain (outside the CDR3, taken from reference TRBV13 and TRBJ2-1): AAGVIQSPRHLIKEKRETATLKCYPIPRHDTVYWYQQGPGQDPQFLISFYEKMQSDKGSIPDRFSAQQFSDYHSELNMSSLELGDSALYFCASSWGLAGDGEQFFGPGTRLTVL.